These 15 T cell receptor beta chains share one sample of origin, sequenced in a study of CD8 T cells in ankylosing spondylitis. TCRdb re-called the 5' RACE reads through MiXCR, storing one row per CDR3 protein. This table holds about 140,000 distinct CDR3 sequences, 7% to 9% found once. The sample consisted of synovial fluid, either unsorted or a sorted T cell fraction (not recorded which). All receptors derive from a male donor with ankylosing spondylitis.

In this sample, this clonotype turned up many times. The V gene is TRBV10-3, the J gene TRBJ1-5, with 7 bases matching TRBD1. Trimming cost V 6 bases and J 7 bases; bases outside gene matches: 6. Germline V gene lookup returns CDR1 ENHRY and CDR2 SYGVKD. The CDR3 has 13 residues. The CDR3: CAISTDRVQPQHF. The CDR3 region has the DNA TGTGCCATCAGCACCGACAGGGTCCAGCCCCAGCATTTT.

The rearrangement links TRBV2 to TRBJ2-7; a possible D gene is TRBD1 (6 bases). The CDR3 is 12 residues long. Germline V gene data show CDR1 as SNHLY and CDR2 as FYNNEI. Trimming left V 5 bases short and J 3 bases short, with 8 bases between. CDR3 sequence (DNA): TGTGCCAGCAGTATCAGGGGCTACGAGCAGTACTTC. Translation gives CASSIRGYEQYF.

This clonotype was recorded at least ten times. The rearrangement uses TRBV9 and TRBJ2-1; no clear D. This CDR3 region has 13 residues. Trimming took 4 bases from V and 3 from J, leaving 8 bases between them. Germline V gene sequence: CDR1 SGDLS, CDR2 YYNGEE. The CDR3, as DNA: TGTGCCAGCAGCAGCACGCTCTACAATGAGCAGTTCTTC. Its protein product is CASSSTLYNEQFF.

The genes are TRBV28 and TRBJ2-3, with TRBD2 matching over 8 bases. V shed 8 bases and J 2 bases; nucleotides not matched to a gene: 6. Germline CDR1 MDHEN, CDR2 SYDVKM. This CDR3 comprises 14 residues. CDR3 residues: CASRFSGNTDTQYF. The CDR3 DNA reads as TGTGCCAGCCGATTTAGCGGGAACACAGATACGCAGTATTTT.

This clonotype was counted only a few times. The genes are TRBV7-3 and TRBJ1-1; D not certain. There are 13 residues in the CDR3. V lost 5 bases to trimming and J lost 6 bases, with 13 bases between them. The germline V gene encodes CDR1 SGHTA and CDR2 FQGTGA. The DNA for the CDR3 is TGTGCCAGCAGCGCTGACCGGAATGCTGAAGCTTTCTTT. Its protein is CASSADRNAEAFF.

This clonotype was seen a handful of times. The V gene is TRBV6-5, the J gene TRBJ2-1, with 7 nucleotides matching TRBD2. Germline values: CDR1 MNHEY, CDR2 SVGAGI. The CDR3 spans 15 residues. V lost 7 bases, J lost 4 bases, and 10 bases stayed unmatched. CDR3 residues: CASTFRLAEYNEQFF. The CDR3 coding sequence is TGTGCCAGCACTTTTCGACTAGCAGAATACAATGAGCAGTTCTTC.

This clonotype was counted at least ten times. The V call is TRBV29-1, the J call TRBJ2-5, with D possibly TRBD2 on 5 matching bases. The germline gives CDR1 SQVTM, CDR2 ANQGSEA. There are 14 residues in the CDR3. Deletions cut 0 bases from V and 4 bases from J, with 12 bases between. Here the CDR3 reads CSVEDWWERETQYF. In DNA form, the CDR3 reads TGCAGCGTTGAAGATTGGTGGGAGAGAGAGACCCAGTACTTC.

This clonotype was seen many times. DNA of the CDR3: TGTGCCAGCAGCCTTCGACAGGGGGCTTTTGAAGCTTTCTTT. This gives the protein CASSLRQGAFEAFF. The V call is TRBV3-1, the J call TRBJ1-1; 10 bases map to TRBD1. In germline, CDR1 is LGHDT, CDR2 YNNKEL (reference sequence). CDR3 size: 14 residues. Germline trimming cut 4 bases from V and 7 bases from J; bases unmatched to any gene: 6.

The V and J genes are TRBV24-1 and TRBJ2-5; D perhaps matches TRBD1 (6 bases). Per the germline V gene, CDR1 is KGHDR and CDR2 is SFDVKD. CDR3 size: 16 residues. Trimming removed 3 bases at V and 0 bases at J, with 13 bases between. As DNA, the CDR3 is TGTGCCACCAGTGATATCTCAACAGGGCACCAAGAGACCCAGTACTTC. Its translation is CATSDISTGHQETQYF.

This clonotype was seen repeatedly, ten times or more. CDR3 region: CASSQQGGNGYTF. The CDR3 DNA follows: TGTGCCAGCAGCCAACAGGGGGGAAATGGCTACACCTTC. The V gene is TRBV3-1, the J gene TRBJ1-2, with 7 bases that match TRBD1. Trimming took 2 bases from V and 6 from J; bases not matched to a gene: 3. Germline CDR1 and CDR2: LGHDT and YNNKEL (reference sequence). The CDR3 extends over 13 amino acids.

There are many counts of this clonotype. The chain joins TRBV24-1 to TRBJ2-7; tentative D call: TRBD1 (5 bases). V shed 4 bases and J shed 0 bases, with 12 bases lying between them. CDR3 length equals 15 residues. Germline V gives CDR1 KGHDR, CDR2 SFDVKD. CDR3 in amino acids: CATSEGAISSYEQYF. CDR3 nucleotide sequence: TGTGCCACCAGTGAAGGGGCCATCAGCTCCTACGAGCAGTACTTC.

The chain combines TRBV3-1 with TRBJ1-1; the match to TRBD1 covers 8 bases. V lost 2 bases and J lost 9; bases outside the gene matches: 5. This CDR3 comprises 13 residues. Germline V lookup: CDR1 LGHDT, CDR2 YNNKEL (reference sequence). This CDR3 reads CASSQLDRAQAFF. In DNA, the CDR3 is TGTGCCAGCAGCCAATTGGACAGGGCTCAAGCTTTCTTT. Complete variable domain (other parts from reference TRBV3-1 and TRBJ1-1): DTAVSQTPKYLVTQMGNDKSIKCEQNLGHDTMYWYKQDSKKFLKIMFSYNNKELIINETVPNRFSPKSPDKAHLNLHINSLELGDSAVYFCASSQLDRAQAFFGQGTRLTVV.

The chain uses TRBV4-3 and TRBJ1-1, with D tentatively TRBD1 (5 bases). The CDR3 has 16 amino acids. The germline gives CDR1 LGHNA, CDR2 YSLEER. V was pared by 5 bases and J by 0 bases, with 16 bases between. CDR3 protein: CASSGVYGGVNTEAFF. CDR3 nucleotide sequence: TGCGCCAGCAGCGGGGTTTATGGGGGGGTGAACACTGAAGCTTTCTTT.

This clonotype occurred a few times. The gene calls are TRBV3-1 and TRBJ2-3; D gene ambiguous. CDR3 length equals 14 residues. Trimming removed 0 bases from V and 2 bases from J, with 6 bases in between. The germline CDR1 and CDR2 sequences are LGHDT and YNNKEL (reference sequence). The chain's CDR3 is CASSQDLSTDTQYF. The DNA for the CDR3 is TGTGCCAGCAGCCAAGATCTATCCACAGATACGCAGTATTTT.

This clonotype was seen repeatedly, ten times or more. This chain joins TRBV28 and TRBJ2-7; D is uncertain. Germline-derived CDR1 and CDR2 are MDHEN and SYDVKM. This CDR3 spans 12 amino acids. V shed 3 bases and J shed 3 bases, with 6 bases lying between them. CDR3 in amino acids: CASSLRVYEQYF. The CDR3 DNA reads as TGTGCCAGCAGTTTGAGAGTCTACGAGCAGTACTTC.